This T cell receptor beta chain was retrieved from a study of cytomegalovirus exposure and HLA in healthy donors. Study-wide points: A few of the chains that were CMV-associated were confirmed in vitro to be specific for CMV antigens. Reportedly, diagnosis of cytomegalovirus status by the classifier showed high specificity and sensitivity. The study put around 180 TCR beta chains on its list as cytomegalovirus-associated.

A remark on this clone: Antigen unknown.

CDR1 and CDR2 from the germline V gene are KGHSH and LQKENI. The CDR3 spans 16 residues. Trimming cost V 1 base and J 0 bases, with 12 bases left between them. This PCR relied on a set of 60 Vbeta primers and 13 Jbeta primers. This table comes from immunoSEQ multiplex PCR, and its TCRdb copy is limited to in-frame clones, with some not included. This sample carries approximately 150,000 clones, approximately 82% of them seen once, and the ten largest clones take around 3.4%. This TCR derives from a man aged 40-55 years in good health and CMV-seronegative. Sequencing was done on a sample of PBMCs. The chain couples TRBV18 to TRBJ1-2; no definite D call. The CDR3 bases are TGTGCCAGCTCACCACTCCGGGGAGGCGCTAACTATGGCTACACCTTC. Its protein is CASSPLRGGANYGYTF.